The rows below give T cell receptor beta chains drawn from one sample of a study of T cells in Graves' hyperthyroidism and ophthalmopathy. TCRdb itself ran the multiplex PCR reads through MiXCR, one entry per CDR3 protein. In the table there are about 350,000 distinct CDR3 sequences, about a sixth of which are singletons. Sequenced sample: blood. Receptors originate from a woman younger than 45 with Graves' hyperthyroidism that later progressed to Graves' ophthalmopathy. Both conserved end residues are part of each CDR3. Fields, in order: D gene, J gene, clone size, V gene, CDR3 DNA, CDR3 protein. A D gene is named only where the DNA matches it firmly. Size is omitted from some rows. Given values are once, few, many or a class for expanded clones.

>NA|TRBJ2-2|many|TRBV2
TGTGGCACAGTTATGAGGGGCACCGGGGAGCTGTTTTTT
CGTVMRGTGELFF
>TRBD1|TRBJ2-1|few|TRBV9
TGTGCCAGCAGTTCGGACAGGGGGGTCGATGAGCAGTTCTTC
CASSSDRGVDEQFF
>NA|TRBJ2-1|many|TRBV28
TGTGCCAGCAGTTTATCACAGGGAGGGCAATCCTACAATGAGCAGTTCTTC
CASSLSQGGQSYNEQFF
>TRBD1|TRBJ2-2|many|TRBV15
TGTGCCACCAGCAGCCAGGGGGCGAGGGTGGACACCGGGGAGCTGTTTTTT
CATSSQGARVDTGELFF
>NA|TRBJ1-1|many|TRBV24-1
TGTGCCACCAGAGGATCAGAGGCGCCTTGGAACACTGAAGCTTTCTTT
CATRGSEAPWNTEAFF
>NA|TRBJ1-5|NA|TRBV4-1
TGCGCCAGCAGCCAGCCGGGGGTCGGCAATCAGCCCCAGCATTTT
CASSQPGVGNQPQHF
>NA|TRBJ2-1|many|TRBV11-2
TGTGCCACCACGCCCGCCCTTCGTAGAGCGTACAATGAGCAGTTCTTC
CATTPALRRAYNEQFF
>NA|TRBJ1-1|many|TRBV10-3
TGTGCCATCAGTGCCAGGGGTATGTCGAACACTGAAGCTTTCTTT
CAISARGMSNTEAFF
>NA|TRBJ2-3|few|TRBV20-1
TGCAGTGCCATAGTAGCTTTCCACACAGATACGCAGTATTTT
CSAIVAFHTDTQYF
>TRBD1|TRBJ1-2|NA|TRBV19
TGTGCCAGTAGTCACCCAGGGGACAGGGCTGGCTACACCTTC
CASSHPGDRAGYTF
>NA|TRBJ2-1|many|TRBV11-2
TGTGCCAGCAGCTTCAATTCTTACAATGAGCAGTTCTTC
CASSFNSYNEQFF
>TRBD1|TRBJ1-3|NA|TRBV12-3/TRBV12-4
TGTGCCAGCAGAAGCCGGGACAGGGGGCTCTCTGGAAACACCATATATTTT
CASRSRDRGLSGNTIYF
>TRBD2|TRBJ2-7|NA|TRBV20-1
TGCAGTGCTAGAAGGCATTCGGGACTAGCGGGATTTATCATGTACGAGCAGTACTTC
CSARRHSGLAGFIMYEQYF
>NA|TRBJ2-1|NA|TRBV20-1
TGCAGTGCTAGAGATTTGTTTGCCGGTGAGCAGTTCTTC
CSARDLFAGEQFF
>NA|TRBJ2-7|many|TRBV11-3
TGTGCCAGCAGCTTAGATTCAGGGAACGAGCAGTACTTC
CASSLDSGNEQYF
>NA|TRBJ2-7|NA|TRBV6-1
TGTGCCAGCAGGGGTGACAGACGGGCCACGCTCTACGAGCAGTACTTC
CASRGDRRATLYEQYF
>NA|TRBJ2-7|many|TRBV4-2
TGTGCCAGCAGCCAGAGCGGCCTAGCCTACGAGCAGTACTTC
CASSQSGLAYEQYF
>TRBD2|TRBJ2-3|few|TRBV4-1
TGCGCCAGCAGCCAAGATGGGACTAGCGGGCTTGGGACAGATACGCAGTATTTT
CASSQDGTSGLGTDTQYF
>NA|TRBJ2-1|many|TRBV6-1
TGTGCCAGCGGGACGAGCCACGTTTACAATGAGCAGTTCTTC
CASGTSHVYNEQFF
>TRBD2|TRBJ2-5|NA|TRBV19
TGTGCCAGCCGCTCCGGGACTAGCGGCCTCCAAGAGACCCAGTACTTC
CASRSGTSGLQETQYF
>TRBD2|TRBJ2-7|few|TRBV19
TGTGCCAGTAGTATTTCAGGGACTAGCGACTACTACGAGCAGTACTTC
CASSISGTSDYYEQYF
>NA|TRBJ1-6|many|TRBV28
TGTGCCAGCAGCGAATATCCCCTCCGCGGGTCGAATTCACCCCTCCACTTT
CASSEYPLRGSNSPLHF
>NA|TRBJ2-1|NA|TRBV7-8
TGTGCCAGCAGCTTAGCGGAGGGGGGCTATGAGCAGTTCTTC
CASSLAEGGYEQFF
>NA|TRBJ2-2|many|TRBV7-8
TGTGCCAGCAGCTTAAGGGTCGGGGAGCTGTTTTTT
CASSLRVGELFF
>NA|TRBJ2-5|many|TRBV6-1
TGTGCCAGCTCTGAAGTACGGGGACAAGAGACCCAGTACTTC
CASSEVRGQETQYF
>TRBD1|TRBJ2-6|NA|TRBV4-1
TGCGCCAGCAGCCAAGGGGGAATCCCACAGGGGACTGGGGCCAACGTCCTGACTTTC
CASSQGGIPQGTGANVLTF
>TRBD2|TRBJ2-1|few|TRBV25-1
TGTGCCAGCAGTGAAGGTCTAGCGGGGATATACAATGAGCAGTTCTTC
CASSEGLAGIYNEQFF
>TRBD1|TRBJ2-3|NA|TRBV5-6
TGTGCCAGCAGCCCAATATCGACAGGGGGCGCGTATTTT
CASSPISTGGAYF
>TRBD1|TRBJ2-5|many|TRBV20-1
TGCAGTGCTAGAGAGACGGGACAGAACCAAGAGACCCAGTACTTC
CSARETGQNQETQYF
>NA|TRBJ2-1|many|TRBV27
TGTGCCAGCAGTTTACCTACCCCCGAGGCGACCATCATCAATGAGCAGTTCTTC
CASSLPTPEATIINEQFF
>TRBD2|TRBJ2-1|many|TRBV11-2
TGTGCCAGCAGCTCGAGGGGACTAGCGGGGGGGCGGTTGGACAATGAGCAGTTCTTC
CASSSRGLAGGRLDNEQFF
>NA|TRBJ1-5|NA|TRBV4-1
TGCGCCAGCAGCCATGAAGAAAATAGCAGTCAGCCCCAGCATTTT
CASSHEENSSQPQHF
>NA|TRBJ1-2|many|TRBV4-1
TGCGCCAGCAGCCAAGGGGAGGGGATGAGTTATGGCTACACCTTC
CASSQGEGMSYGYTF
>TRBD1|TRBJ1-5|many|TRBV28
TGTGCCAGCAGTGTATTCCGGGACAGGGACTTCTATAGCAATCAGCCCCAGCATTTT
CASSVFRDRDFYSNQPQHF
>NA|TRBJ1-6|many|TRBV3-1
TGTGCCAGCAGCCTACGACAAGGCTGGTCACCCCTCCACTTT
CASSLRQGWSPLHF
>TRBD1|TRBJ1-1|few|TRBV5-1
TGCGCCAGCAGCTCCCCGGCAGGGGGCGGACGGGCCACTGAAGCTTTCTTT
CASSSPAGGGRATEAFF
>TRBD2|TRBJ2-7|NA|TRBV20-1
TGCAGTGCTAGAGATTTGGCGGGAGTGGTACACGAGCAGTACTTC
CSARDLAGVVHEQYF
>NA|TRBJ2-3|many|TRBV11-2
TGTGCCAGCAGCCCCCGATCGGGGGCCTTCCGCACAGATACGCAGTATTTT
CASSPRSGAFRTDTQYF
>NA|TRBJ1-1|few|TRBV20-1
TGCAGTGCTAGAGATATAGGGGGGGGCACTGAAGCTTTCTTT
CSARDIGGGTEAFF